This T cell receptor beta chain was identified in a study of blood T cell repertoires in COVID-19. The CDR3 consists of 17 residues. J gave up 1 base and V 3 bases, and 9 bases lay outside the gene matches. In germline, CDR1 is SGHRS, CDR2 YFSETQ. The method was immunoSEQ multiplex PCR; TCRdb's version includes in-frame clones alone and lacks a portion of them. The sample includes around 180,000 clones, about 87% of them seen just once. This clonotype was sampled from a man aged 55 to 69 with acute or convalescent COVID-19. The sequencing sample was made of peripheral blood. The genes are TRBV5-1 and TRBJ2-3, with TRBD1 identical over 9 bases. The CDR3 reads CASSSLGQGSRTDTQYF. The CDR3 bases are TGCGCCAGCAGCTCCCTCGGACAGGGGTCCCGCACAGATACGCAGTATTTT.